This TCR beta chain originates from a study of OX40 agonist ivuxolimab in advanced cancers. At the level of the whole study: Ivuxolimab was a fully human IgG2 agonistic monoclonal antibody targeting the costimulatory receptor OX40 (CD134). Intravenous ivuxolimab was administered to patients every 2 weeks at six dose levels: 0.01, 0.1, 0.3, 1.5, 3 and 10 mg/kg. Among the approximately 50 dose-escalation patients, about 19 had hepatocellular carcinoma, roughly 15 melanoma, 9 renal cell carcinoma and 9 head and neck cancer. In the dose-escalation cohort, about four fifths of patients were male, and the mean age was 60 years with a range of roughly 20 to 80. Prior anti-PD-1, anti-PD-L1 or anti-CTLA-4 therapy was permitted, and checkpoint inhibitors had been received by 40% to 50% of dose-escalation patients. Partial responses were achieved by three dose-escalation patients, of whom one had hepatocellular carcinoma and two had cutaneous melanoma. Peripheral TCRbeta sequencing was intended to test whether TCR sequence diversity was altered and clonal T-cell expansion was caused by ivuxolimab. The paper reports the monotherapy dose-escalation portion (N of about 51 patients) of the phase I ivuxolimab trial. The investigation overall reported the following: At doses from 0.1 to 3.0 mg/kg, clonal expansion was seen in both CD4+ and CD8+ blood T cells between baseline and week 6. In the 0.1-3.0 mg/kg groups, partial responders had among the lowest normalized peripheral clonal expansion, particularly in CD8+ T cells. After ivuxolimab, more expanded clones were found on average in CD8+ T cells than in CD4+ T cells. Low levels of normalized T-cell clonal expansion were also seen in some patients who did not respond. Which antigens the clonally expanded peripheral T cells were specific for was not determined.

For sequencing of the TCRbeta CDR3 region, genomic DNA was extracted from the sorted cells. The immunoSEQ Assay was used to sequence the TCRbeta CDR3 regions. Entries here come from immuneACCESS through TCRdb and include only in-frame sequences with V and J called. Some clones fail to appear in such tables; in the studies checked, an unresolved V gene covers under half of the shortfall, and the cause of the remainder is unknown. Recorded for this sample are approximately 82,000 clones; roughly 88% of them occurred a single time. The ten biggest clones cover 0.75% to 0.95% of the sample. From cysteine to phenylalanine, the CDR3 is 17 amino acids long. Just the 51-base CDR3 DNA is kept, in frame starting at base 1. Via the germline V gene (reference sequence), CDR1 is MNHEY and CDR2 SMNVEV. Here V drops 4 bases and J drops 4 bases, and the junction holds 16 bases not matched to any gene. Regarding this clone: Its antigen is still unknown. One base away there is no much larger clone; base qualities are not given.

The trial excluded patients who had a history of autoimmune disease or were on systemic immunosuppression. Peripheral blood for TCR sequencing was collected from all dose cohorts at baseline, on cycle 4 day 1, and on cycle 7 day 1. Samples came from an open-label, multicenter, first-in-human phase I dose-escalation trial of ivuxolimab. The trial enrolled adults with locally advanced or metastatic head and neck squamous cell, hepatocellular, melanoma or renal cell carcinoma. Before TCR sequencing, CD4+ T cells and CD8+ T cells were sorted from peripheral blood as separate populations. The chain is encoded by TRBV27 joined to TRBJ2-7, and 7 junctional nucleotides match TRBD2. The TCR comes from an adult with an advanced solid tumor such as melanoma, head and neck, liver or kidney cancer. Sequences were derived from CD4+ or CD8+ T cells sorted from blood, sampled in a trial of the OX40 agonist ivuxolimab. The nucleotide sequence reads TGTGCCAGCAGTTACACGTCCGGCTTGGGAGGGATGTACGAGCAGTACTTC. Protein translation: CASSYTSGLGGMYEQYF.